This record covers a single T cell receptor beta chain. Sequenced by immunoSEQ multiplex PCR; TCRdb stores in-frame clones only, minus some. The table includes roughly 70,000 clones, more than 80% detected once. This record comes from a study of T cell changes during pregnancy in multiple sclerosis. V was pared by 3 bases and J by 4 bases, with 12 bases of the junction left unmatched. Per the germline V gene, CDR1 is SGDLS and CDR2 is YYNGEE. CDR3 size: 16 residues. Sequences were derived from peripheral blood, sampled in the third trimester of pregnancy. This sequence joins TRBV9 and TRBJ1-2, with 7 bases aligning to TRBD1. This sequence was found in a female donor with multiple sclerosis, enrolled in a pregnancy study. CDR3 nucleotide sequence: TGTGCCAGCAGCGCCCGGACAGGTGACCTATTCTATGGCTACACCTTC. Its translation is CASSARTGDLFYGYTF.